Below, one T cell receptor beta chain is given with its context. Its cognate antigen is unknown. The data derive from a study of cytomegalovirus exposure and HLA in healthy donors. The study ran its PCR with 60 Vbeta and 13 Jbeta primers. Libraries were prepared by immunoSEQ multiplex PCR; TCRdb keeps only in-frame clonotypes and omits some of them. The table shows approximately 82,000 clones, with roughly 79% occurring only once. Study conclusions and caveats: There were some public TCRs occurring in many donors, but most TCR sequences were rare. Follow-up analysis found HLA locus-dependent TCR association rates, highest for DRB1 and lowest for HLA-C. Most subjects had HLA-A and HLA-B alleles reportedly predicted accurately by TCR beta sequences.

Donors counted as nominally healthy when sampled, yet unrecorded immune exposures were likely. Germline lookup yields CDR1 SNHLY and CDR2 FYNNEI. CDR3 length: 11 residues. Trimming shortened V by 7 bases and J by 4 bases, and 8 bases separated the two germline ends. The specimen sequenced was PBMCs. This receptor was obtained from a man aged 35 to 55 in good health and CMV-seronegative. The chain joins TRBV2 to TRBJ2-7; D remains ambiguous. The CDR3, as DNA: TGTGCCAGCACCTTCAGTTACGAGCAGTACTTC. As protein: CASTFSYEQYF.